This passage covers 28 T cell receptor beta chains from one sample sequenced in a study of glioma-infiltrating T cells after dendritic cell vaccination. Time point of the sample: after dendritic cell vaccination, including at tumor progression/relapse. The protocol was immunoSEQ multiplex PCR, while the TCRdb copy is restricted to in-frame clones and leaves out a portion. The sample contains 90,000 or so clones, over 75% of which appear only once. The input for sequencing was blood, taken after dendritic cell vaccination. The receptors come from a human donor with glioblastoma.

This clone was counted only a few times. The chain recombines TRBV6-5 with TRBJ2-1, with D hard to call. Trimming left V 5 bases short and J 5 bases short, with 10 bases between. The germline V gene encodes CDR1 MNHEY and CDR2 SVGAGI. This CDR3 comprises 13 residues. CDR3 nucleotides: TGTGCCAGCAGTGAATTAGAGAACAATGAGCAGTTCTTC. Its protein is CASSELENNEQFF.

The genes are TRBV5-6 and TRBJ1-5, with D maybe TRBD1 (6 bases). Germline V lookup: CDR1 SGHDT, CDR2 YYEEEE. The CDR3 loop spans 16 amino acids. V was shortened by 0 bases and J by 6 bases, with 16 bases between the two germline ends. The CDR3, as DNA: TGTGCCAGCAGCTTGGACCACGGGGGGCAGGGTCAGCCCCAGCATTTT. Encoded protein: CASSLDHGGQGQPQHF.

This clone was recorded a few times. The CDR3 spells CAISDQGQPTGNTIYF. The CDR3 DNA follows: TGTGCCATCAGTGACCAGGGACAGCCGACTGGAAACACCATATATTTT. The chain employs TRBV10-3 and TRBJ1-3, with 7 bases that match TRBD1. CDR1 is ENHRY, CDR2 SYGVKD, per germline. Trimming at V came to 3 bases and at J to 2 bases, leaving 7 bases not matched to a gene. This CDR3 has 16 residues.

CDR3 region: CASSIDPGERPNYGYTF. The CDR3 coding sequence is TGTGCCAGTAGTATAGATCCCGGGGAGCGCCCTAACTATGGCTACACCTTC. The J gene is TRBJ1-2, the V gene TRBV19, with D hard to call. V was cut by 0 bases and J by 0 bases, with 14 bases left in between. CDR3 length: 17 residues. Germline V gene lookup returns CDR1 LNHDA and CDR2 SQIVND (reference sequence).

This sequence joins TRBV11-1 and TRBJ2-5, with 16 bases identical to TRBD2. With V trimmed by 3 bases and J by 4 bases, 8 bases remained unmatched. CDR1 and CDR2 from the germline V gene are SGHAT and FQDESV (reference sequence). The CDR3 sequence is 18 residues long. As DNA, the CDR3 is TGTGCCAGCAGCTTGGGACTAGCGGGGGGGCCTTGGTCAGAGACCCAGTACTTC. Amino acids: CASSLGLAGGPWSETQYF.

The chain combines TRBV7-9 with TRBJ2-6, with D possibly being TRBD1 (6 bases). Trimming left V 4 bases short and J 2 bases short, with 9 bases between. The CDR3 sequence is 15 residues long. Germline lookup yields CDR1 SEHNR and CDR2 FQNEAQ (reference sequence). CDR3: CASSSQGAGANVLTF. The CDR3 DNA follows: TGTGCCAGCAGCTCACAGGGAGCTGGGGCCAACGTCCTGACTTTC.

The chain carries TRBV5-1 and TRBJ2-3; 10 nucleotides agree with TRBD2. The CDR3 runs to 19 residues. Germline V gene data show CDR1 as SGHRS and CDR2 as YFSETQ. After removal of 3 bases from V and 1 base from J, the junction contained 14 bases not matched to a gene. The CDR3 DNA reads as TGCGCCAGCAGCTCGGGACTAGCGAGTCAGAAGGTACGCACAGATACGCAGTATTTT. It encodes CASSSGLASQKVRTDTQYF.

This clone was seen a handful of times. CDR3 DNA: TGTGCCAGCAGCCAAGATAGGACTAGCGGATTACAAGAGACCCAGTACTTC. Translation gives CASSQDRTSGLQETQYF. The chain carries TRBV4-2 and TRBJ2-5; 10 nucleotides agree with TRBD2. Germline CDR1 is LGHNA and CDR2 is YNFKEQ. V lost 0 bases and J lost 2; bases outside the gene matches: 6. The CDR3 runs to 17 residues.

The chain recombines TRBV5-4 with TRBJ2-1; perhaps TRBD2 as D (6 bases). From germline, CDR1 is SGHNT and CDR2 YYREEE (reference sequence). Trimming stripped 4 bases from V and 8 bases from J, with 22 bases between. The CDR3 is 16 amino acids. CDR3 in amino acids: CASSQYAGSGKDEQFF. The CDR3 DNA reads TGTGCCAGCAGCCAATACGCCGGGAGCGGTAAGGATGAGCAGTTCTTC.

The chain employs TRBV27 and TRBJ1-5; D is unclear. The germline V gene encodes CDR1 MNHEY and CDR2 SMNVEV (reference sequence). Trimming cost V 2 bases and J 7 bases, with 12 bases left between them. The CDR3 extends over 14 amino acids. The CDR3 region is CASSLRWREQPQHF. The CDR3 region has the DNA TGTGCCAGCAGTTTAAGGTGGCGGGAACAGCCCCAGCATTTT.

This rearrangement joins TRBV7-8 to TRBJ1-1; D gene uncertain. The CDR3 length is 12 residues. Germline V gene sequence: CDR1 SGHVS, CDR2 FQNEAQ. Trimming cost V 2 bases and J 2 bases, with 3 bases left between them. The CDR3 coding sequence is TGTGCCAGCAGCTTATTAAACACTGAAGCTTTCTTT. Translation gives CASSLLNTEAFF.

The chain recombines TRBV19 with TRBJ2-3; 7 positions agree with TRBD2. CDR1 and CDR2 from the germline V gene are LNHDA and SQIVND (reference sequence). V was clipped by 3 bases and J by 0 bases; unmatched bases: 6. CDR3 length: 16 amino acids. For the CDR3, the DNA is TGTGCCAGTAGTATGAGGCGGGAGACTAGCACAGATACGCAGTATTTT. Translation gives CASSMRRETSTDTQYF.

This sequence joins TRBV7-8 and TRBJ2-6; no definite D call. The CDR3 is 15 amino acids. Germline assignment: CDR1 SGHVS and CDR2 FQNEAQ. The V gene lost 4 bases and the J gene lost 0 bases, with 7 bases spanning the gap. The CDR3 loop is CASSSLNSGANVLTF. CDR3 nucleotides: TGTGCCAGCAGCTCCCTAAACTCTGGGGCCAACGTCCTGACTTTC.

The gene calls are TRBV27 and TRBJ1-2, with D possibly matching TRBD1 (5 bases). The CDR3 consists of 16 residues. Trimming stripped 10 bases from V and 6 bases from J, with 27 bases between. Germline values: CDR1 MNHEY, CDR2 SMNVEV (reference sequence). As DNA, the CDR3 is TGTGCCATCTCCCCGGTCGGGGGACGGAGTTTCGATGGCTACACCTTC. Translating gives CAISPVGGRSFDGYTF.

This clone was observed once. V and J are TRBV29-1 and TRBJ1-1; no firm D call. The CDR3 has 12 residues. Per the germline V gene, CDR1 is SQVTM and CDR2 is ANQGSEA. Trimming took off 7 bases at V and 4 bases at J, with 13 bases between the two ends. CDR3 sequence: CSALNEGTEAFF. In nucleotides, the CDR3 is TGCAGCGCCTTAAACGAGGGCACTGAAGCTTTCTTT.

V usage is TRBV6-5 and J usage is TRBJ2-7, with a tentative D call TRBD1 (6 bases). Trimming shortened V by 5 bases and J by 3 bases, and 14 bases separated the two germline ends. The CDR3 consists of 14 residues. Per the germline V gene, CDR1 is MNHEY and CDR2 is SVGAGI. The CDR3 DNA sequence: TGTGCCAGCAGTCCCCGGACAGTCAACTACGAGCAGTACGTC. Translation: CASSPRTVNYEQYV.

This clone was observed once. The J gene is TRBJ2-3, the V gene TRBV7-3; D might be TRBD2 (6 bases). This CDR3 contains 13 residues. CDR1 is SGHTA and CDR2 is FQGTGA in the germline V gene. V was clipped by 2 bases and J by 6 bases, with 9 bases between them. CDR3 in amino acids: CASSLGGSDTQYF. As DNA, the CDR3 is TGTGCCAGCAGCTTAGGGGGGAGTGATACGCAGTATTTT.

The genes are TRBV2 and TRBJ1-5; possible D gene TRBD1, 6 bases. Trimming took 3 bases from V and 7 from J, leaving 10 bases between them. The CDR3 loop spans 13 amino acids. CDR1 and CDR2 from the germline V gene are SNHLY and FYNNEI. The CDR3 DNA is TGTGCCAGCAGTGATGGACAGCCACAGCCCCAGCATTTT. The encoded protein is CASSDGQPQPQHF. Supplemented by reference TRBV2 and TRBJ1-5, the full variable domain reads EPEVTQTPSHQVTQMGQEVILRCVPISNHLYFYWYRQILGQKVEFLVSFYNNEISEKSEIFDDQFSVERPDGSNFTLKIRSTKLEDSAMYFCASSDGQPQPQHFGDGTRLSIL.

This CDR3 reads CASSSQGEGTEAFF. As DNA, the CDR3 is TGCGCCAGCAGTTCACAGGGGGAGGGGACTGAAGCTTTCTTT. The chain uses TRBV5-1 and TRBJ1-1; 8 bases fit TRBD1. Per the germline V gene, CDR1 is SGHRS and CDR2 is YFSETQ. This CDR3 spans 14 amino acids. The V and J ends lost 5 bases and 5 bases, in that order; junction bases with no gene match: 8.

The chain uses TRBV5-1 and TRBJ2-3, with D possibly matching TRBD2 (5 bases). V was pared by 0 bases and J by 4 bases, with 12 bases between. Per germline, CDR1 SGHRS and CDR2 YFSETQ. The CDR3 contains 15 residues. CDR3 sequence reads: CASSLGPAASDTQYF. CDR3 coding DNA: TGCGCCAGCAGCTTGGGCCCAGCGGCCTCAGATACGCAGTATTTT.

The rearrangement joins TRBV2 to TRBJ1-1, with 7 bases that match TRBD1. J lost 0 bases, V lost 2 bases, and 3 bases had no gene match. The CDR3 is 15 residues long. CDR1 and CDR2 from the germline V gene are SNHLY and FYNNEI. CDR3 bases: TGTGCCAGCAGTGAACAGGGGGGCATGAACACTGAAGCTTTCTTT. Residues: CASSEQGGMNTEAFF.

The J gene is TRBJ2-3, the V gene TRBV19, with 7 bases matching TRBD1. J was trimmed by 0 bases and V by 6 bases; bases with no gene match: 6. CDR3 length equals 15 residues. The germline V gene has CDR1 LNHDA and CDR2 SQIVND (reference sequence). The CDR3 here is CASSPGTASTDTQYF. CDR3 nucleotides: TGTGCCAGTAGCCCCGGGACAGCTAGCACAGATACGCAGTATTTT.

J is TRBJ2-2 and V is TRBV6-1, with TRBD1 matching 9 bases. Per the germline V gene, CDR1 is MNHNS and CDR2 is SASEGT. The CDR3 consists of 14 residues. After removal of 6 bases from V and 5 bases from J, the junction contained 4 bases not matched to a gene. CDR3 nucleotide sequence: TGTGCCAGCAGAGGACAGGGGCGAACCGGGGAGCTGTTTTTT. Amino acids: CASRGQGRTGELFF.

The V and J genes are TRBV28 and TRBJ2-4, with D unresolved. Germline loops: CDR1 MDHEN, CDR2 SYDVKM. Trimming left V 3 bases short and J 0 bases short, with 9 bases between. This CDR3 has 15 amino acids. The CDR3 region has the DNA TGTGCCAGCAGTTTGGGCCAGATAGCCAAAAACATTCAGTACTTC. Encoded protein: CASSLGQIAKNIQYF.

The chain employs TRBV6-5 and TRBJ2-1; 9 bases line up with TRBD1. CDR3 length: 16 amino acids. V lost 0 bases and J lost 9; bases outside the gene matches: 9. Germline V gene sequence: CDR1 MNHEY, CDR2 SVGAGI. The CDR3 sequence is CASSYSRPQGASEQFF. For the CDR3, the DNA is TGTGCCAGCAGTTACTCCAGGCCACAGGGGGCAAGTGAGCAGTTCTTC.

This clone has a handful of counts. The CDR3: CSVAFRDWDTEAFF. The CDR3 DNA is TGCAGCGTTGCGTTCAGGGATTGGGACACTGAAGCTTTCTTT. The V call is TRBV29-1, the J call TRBJ1-1; TRBD1 is a possible D gene (5 bases). The germline V and J ends were trimmed by 4 bases and 3 bases, with 15 bases remaining between them. CDR3 length: 14 amino acids. Germline CDR1 reads SQVTM; CDR2 reads ANQGSEA.

This sequence joins TRBV6-4 and TRBJ2-2, with D perhaps TRBD1 (5 bases). Germline V gives CDR1 MRHNA, CDR2 SNTAGT. V was shortened by 6 bases and J by 1 base, with 6 bases between the two germline ends. This CDR3 has 13 amino acids. This CDR3 reads CASSGQNTGELFF. CDR3 in DNA: TGTGCCAGCAGCGGACAGAACACCGGGGAGCTGTTTTTT.

The chain couples TRBV15 to TRBJ1-4; D is perhaps TRBD1 (5 bases). CDR3 length equals 16 residues. V was shortened by 4 bases and J by 4 bases, with 16 bases between the two germline ends. CDR1 and CDR2 (germline): LNHNV, YYDKDF (reference sequence). In DNA, the CDR3 is TGTGCCACCAGCAAAGCCAAACAGGCCCTTAATGAAAAACTGTTTTTT. It specifies CATSKAKQALNEKLFF.